Each of the 5 T cell receptor beta chains below was sequenced from the same sample in a study of blood T cell repertoires in COVID-19. The method was immunoSEQ multiplex PCR; TCRdb's version includes in-frame clones alone and lacks a portion of them. Of about 62,000 clones listed, around 91% are singletons. Sequences were obtained from peripheral blood. These receptors were taken from a woman aged 55 to 70 with COVID-19, enrolled during active disease.

V and J are TRBV5-8 and TRBJ2-5, with D unresolved. Trimming took off 0 bases at V and 5 bases at J, with 11 bases between the two ends. This CDR3 spans 14 amino acids. The germline V gene has CDR1 SGHTS and CDR2 YDEGEE. The CDR3 DNA reads TGTGCCAGCAGCTTGGGTGTGGTACTGGAGACCCAGTACTTC. Protein: CASSLGVVLETQYF. Full variable domain (rest looked up from reference TRBV5-8 and TRBJ2-5): EAGVTQSPTHLIKTRGQQATLRCSPISGHTSVYWYQQALGLGLQFLLWYDEGEERNRGNFPPRFSGRQFPNYSSELNVNALELEDSALYLCASSLGVVLETQYFGPGTRLLVL.

The chain couples TRBV27 to TRBJ2-2; 10 nucleotides align to TRBD2. After removal of 5 bases from V and 3 bases from J, the junction contained 3 bases not matched to a gene. CDR3 length equals 15 residues. Germline CDR1 MNHEY, CDR2 SMNVEV (reference sequence). CDR3 residues: CASSILAGDTGELFF. DNA for the CDR3: TGTGCCAGCAGTATTCTAGCGGGAGACACCGGGGAGCTGTTTTTT.

The chain combines TRBV19 with TRBJ2-1; TRBD2 aligns across 8 bases. In germline, CDR1 is LNHDA, CDR2 SQIVND (reference sequence). The CDR3 is 15 amino acids. V was pared by 5 bases and J by 6 bases, with 9 bases of the junction left unmatched. CDR3 residues: CASSPTGTSGNEQFF. In DNA form, the CDR3 reads TGTGCCAGTAGTCCCACCGGGACTAGTGGCAATGAGCAGTTCTTC.

This clone was recorded once. This chain connects TRBV25-1 to TRBJ1-3; no clear D gene. The V gene's germline CDR1 is MGHDK and CDR2 SYGVNS. This CDR3 has 15 residues. V gave up 3 bases and J gave up 0 bases, with 9 bases separating them. The CDR3 bases are TGTGCCAGCAGTGACGCGGCCTCCTCTGGAAACACCATATATTTT. Encoded protein: CASSDAASSGNTIYF. The full variable domain, completed using reference TRBV25-1 and TRBJ1-3, is EADIYQTPRYLVIGTGKKITLECSQTMGHDKMYWYQQDPGMELHLIHYSYGVNSTEKGDLSSESTVSRIRTEHFPLTLESARPSHTSQYLCASSDAASSGNTIYFGEGSWLTVV.

The chain combines TRBV7-9 with TRBJ2-7; D is possibly TRBD1 (6 bases). Germline CDR1 reads SEHNR; CDR2 reads FQNEAQ (reference sequence). CDR3 size: 15 residues. The V and J ends lost 0 bases and 10 bases respectively, with 19 bases between them. CDR3 DNA: TGTGCCAGCAGCTTAGCGCCAACAGGGTTTGTCGAACAGTACTTC. Amino acids: CASSLAPTGFVEQYF.